Below, 13 T cell receptor beta chains from the same sample are listed, as sequenced in a study of blood T cell repertoires in COVID-19. Assay used: immunoSEQ multiplex PCR; TCRdb lists only in-frame clones, some missing. The table includes just over 95,000 clones, about nine tenths detected once. Sequencing used peripheral blood. The receptors were sampled from a man between 60 and 75 years old with acute or convalescent COVID-19.

The chain joins TRBV2 to TRBJ1-1; D uncertain. Germline V lookup: CDR1 SNHLY, CDR2 FYNNEI. The CDR3 runs 11 residues. Trimming removed 8 bases at V and 2 bases at J, with 6 bases between. Here the CDR3 reads CASRENTEAFF. The CDR3 bases are TGTGCCAGCCGGGAAAACACTGAAGCTTTCTTT.

Here the CDR3 DNA reads TGTGCCTGGAGTAGTATCGGGGTTATGAACACTGAAGCTTTCTTT. It encodes CAWSSIGVMNTEAFF. The gene calls are TRBV30 and TRBJ1-1; D ambiguous. The V gene's germline CDR1 is GTSNPN and CDR2 SVGIG (reference sequence). V dropped 2 bases and J dropped 0 bases, with 13 bases sitting between them. CDR3 size: 15 residues.

CDR3 in DNA: TGTGCCAGCAGCCACAGCGGGGACACCTACGAGCAGTACTTC. Residues: CASSHSGDTYEQYF. The gene calls are TRBV13 and TRBJ2-7, with D possibly matching TRBD2 (7 bases). Trimming pared 5 bases from V and 2 bases from J, leaving 13 bases between. CDR1 and CDR2 from the germline V gene are PRHDT and FYEKMQ (reference sequence). This CDR3 has 14 amino acids.

This clone appeared once. The CDR3 coding sequence is TGTGCCAGCAGCATCACAGGGGGTAATTCACCCCTCCACTTT. This sequence encodes CASSITGGNSPLHF. The V call is TRBV6-4, the J call TRBJ1-6; 8 nucleotides align to TRBD1. V lost 6 bases, J lost 6 bases, and 4 bases stayed unmatched. The CDR3 spans 14 residues. Germline CDR1 is MRHNA and CDR2 is SNTAGT.

This chain joins TRBV5-4 and TRBJ1-6, with TRBD1 matching 9 bases. The CDR3 length is 14 residues. V was clipped by 4 bases and J by 6 bases; unmatched bases: 2. The germline V gene has CDR1 SGHNT and CDR2 YYREEE (reference sequence). The CDR3 spells CASSPDRGNSPLHF. The CDR3 bases are TGTGCCAGCAGCCCGGACAGGGGTAATTCACCCCTCCACTTT.

This clone was observed once. The gene calls are TRBV28 and TRBJ2-7, with 7 bases matching TRBD1. After removal of 4 bases from V and 4 bases from J, the junction contained 10 bases not matched to a gene. This CDR3 comprises 15 residues. CDR1 MDHEN and CDR2 SYDVKM come from the germline V gene. The CDR3 DNA reads as TGTGCCAGCAGTTCCCCAACAGGGGTAGGTTACGAGCAGTACTTC. This encodes CASSSPTGVGYEQYF.

The chain couples TRBV7-2 to TRBJ1-1, with 7 bases aligning to TRBD1. The germline CDR1 and CDR2 sequences are SGHTA and FQGNSA. This CDR3 contains 13 residues. After removal of 4 bases from V and 11 bases from J, the junction contained 10 bases not matched to a gene. The CDR3 loop is CASSYRVDRDAFF. CDR3 nucleotides: TGTGCCAGCAGCTACCGAGTCGACAGGGATGCTTTCTTT.

The chain joins TRBV7-2 to TRBJ1-1; no definite D call. The germline V gene encodes CDR1 SGHTA and CDR2 FQGNSA. V was shortened by 2 bases and J by 6 bases, with 16 bases between the two germline ends. The CDR3 is 15 amino acids. The CDR3 reads CASSLLGEVGAEAFF. CDR3 DNA sequence: TGTGCCAGCAGCTTACTCGGGGAAGTAGGCGCTGAAGCTTTCTTT.

This clone was picked up a small number of times. V gene TRBV30 combines with J gene TRBJ1-2; D not resolved. V dropped 4 bases and J dropped 4 bases, with 13 bases sitting between them. Germline-derived CDR1 and CDR2 are GTSNPN and SVGIG (reference sequence). The CDR3 is 13 residues long. CDR3 loop: CAWMYSESYGYTF. CDR3 DNA: TGTGCCTGGATGTACAGTGAATCCTATGGCTACACCTTC. The variable domain in full, with the rest retrieved from reference TRBV30 and TRBJ1-2, is SQTIHQWPATLVQPVGSPLSLECTVEGTSNPNLYWYRQAAGRGLQLLFYSVGIGQISSEVPQNLSASRPQDRQFILSSKKLLLSDSGFYLCAWMYSESYGYTFGSGTRLTVV.

The count of this clone is one. The junction shows a germline mismatch at one end, possibly a read error. The chain carries TRBV5-1 and TRBJ1-4; 10 bases are a match to TRBD1. CDR3 size: 14 residues. Germline V CDR1 and CDR2: SGHRS, YFSETQ. The CDR3: CASSVGQGYDKLFF. Written as DNA, the CDR3 is TGCGCCAGCAGCGTGGGACAGGGGTATGACAAACTGTTTTTT.

Here the CDR3 DNA reads TGTGCCAGCAGCTTAGGGTTGGGCGGGCCGAGCTCTTACAATGAGCAGTTCTTC. Its protein product is CASSLGLGGPSSYNEQFF. The chain employs TRBV7-8 and TRBJ2-1, with D perhaps matching TRBD2 (5 bases). The CDR3 covers 18 residues. Germline CDR1 SGHVS, CDR2 FQNEAQ. V lost 1 base and J 4 bases, leaving 20 bases between the germline ends.

V gene TRBV6-5 combines with J gene TRBJ2-5, with D maybe TRBD1 (6 bases). Per the germline V gene, CDR1 is MNHEY and CDR2 is SVGAGI. V shed 5 bases and J shed 2 bases, with 9 bases lying between them. The CDR3 spans 13 residues. The CDR3 protein is CASSPGQQETQYF. The CDR3 nucleotides read TGTGCCAGCAGTCCCGGACAGCAAGAGACCCAGTACTTC.

This clone has only one observation. V usage is TRBV6-1 and J usage is TRBJ1-3; tentative D call: TRBD1 (6 bases). Between the trimmed V and J ends, which lost 4 bases and 10 bases, there was a span of 23 bases. The CDR3 has 16 amino acids. Germline values: CDR1 MNHNS, CDR2 SASEGT. The CDR3 reads CASSGRSGQRSGTIYF. CDR3 nucleotide sequence: TGTGCCAGCAGTGGCAGGTCTGGACAGAGGTCTGGGACCATATATTTT.